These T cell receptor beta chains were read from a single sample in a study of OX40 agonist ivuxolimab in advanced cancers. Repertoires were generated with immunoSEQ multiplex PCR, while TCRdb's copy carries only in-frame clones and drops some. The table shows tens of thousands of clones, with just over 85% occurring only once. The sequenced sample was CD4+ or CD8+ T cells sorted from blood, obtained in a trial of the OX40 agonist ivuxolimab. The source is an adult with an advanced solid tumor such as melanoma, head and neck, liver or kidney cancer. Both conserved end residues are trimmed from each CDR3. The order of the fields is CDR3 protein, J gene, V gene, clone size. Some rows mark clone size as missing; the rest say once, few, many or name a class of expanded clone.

ASSDLGEGEQY TRBJ2-7 TRBV6-1 .
ASSSQGYTEAF TRBJ1-1 TRBV6-1 .
ASSRNGNNYGYT TRBJ1-2 TRBV11-2 .
ASRGGPSNAEKLF TRBJ1-4 TRBV6-5 .
ASSSPGLRTDTQY TRBJ2-3 TRBV5-6 .
ASSNQGGARGGYT TRBJ1-2 TRBV5-4 .
ASSEAPTASHYGYT TRBJ1-2 TRBV4-1 .
ASSQAPGGPYEQY TRBJ2-7 TRBV4-2 .
ASSLEAGGRRPYNEQF TRBJ2-1 TRBV7-2 .
ASSFRLTASPNYGYT TRBJ1-2 TRBV7-9 few
AISFGTTSYEQY TRBJ2-7 TRBV10-3 .
ASSPRTGVNYGYT TRBJ1-2 TRBV5-1 .
ASSGEGRGAYEQY TRBJ2-7 TRBV6-6 .
ASRRDFTDTQY TRBJ2-3 TRBV6-5 once
ASSPLGTSSSGNTIY TRBJ1-3 TRBV5-1 .
ASSSGQAYSGANVLT TRBJ2-6 TRBV5-1 .
ASSERAGLYGYT TRBJ1-2 TRBV2 .
ASRLGFLGGNLQETQY TRBJ2-5 TRBV7-9 .
ASSLAGGVPGPQH TRBJ1-5 TRBV7-9 .
ASSPGGSGGARDTQY TRBJ2-3 TRBV7-2 .
ASSLASAGSDTQY TRBJ2-3 TRBV7-9 .
ASSPVQGQHEQY TRBJ2-7 TRBV18 .
ASSFSLRTNEKLF TRBJ1-4 TRBV11-2 once
ASSLYRNTEAF TRBJ1-1 TRBV11-3 .
ASSPQGQGGGYT TRBJ1-2 TRBV28 .
ASSLQGTSNTGELF TRBJ2-2 TRBV7-9 few
ASSPHGQTSTNEKLF TRBJ1-4 TRBV4-1 .
ASSLARGANYGYT TRBJ1-2 TRBV5-1 .